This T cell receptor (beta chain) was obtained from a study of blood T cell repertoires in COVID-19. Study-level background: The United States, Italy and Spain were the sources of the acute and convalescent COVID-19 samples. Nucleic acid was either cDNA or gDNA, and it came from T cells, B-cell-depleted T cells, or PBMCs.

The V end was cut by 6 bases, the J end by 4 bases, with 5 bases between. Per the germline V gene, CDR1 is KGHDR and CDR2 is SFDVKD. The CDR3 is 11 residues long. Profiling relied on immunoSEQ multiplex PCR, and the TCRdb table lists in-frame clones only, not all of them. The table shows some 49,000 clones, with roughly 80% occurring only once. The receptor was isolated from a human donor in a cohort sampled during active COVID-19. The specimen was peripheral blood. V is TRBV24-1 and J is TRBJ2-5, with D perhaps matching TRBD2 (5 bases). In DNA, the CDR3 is TGTGCCACCAGTAGCGGAGAGACCCAGTACTTC. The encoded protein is CATSSGETQYF.